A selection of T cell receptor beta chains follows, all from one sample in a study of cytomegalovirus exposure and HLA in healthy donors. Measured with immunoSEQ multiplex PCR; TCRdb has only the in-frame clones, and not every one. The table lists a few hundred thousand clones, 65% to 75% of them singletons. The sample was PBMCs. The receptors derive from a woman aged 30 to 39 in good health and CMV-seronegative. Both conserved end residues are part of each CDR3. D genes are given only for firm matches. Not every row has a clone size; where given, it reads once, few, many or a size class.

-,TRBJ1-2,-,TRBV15,TGTGCCACCAGCAGAGAGGGGGGAAACTATGGCTACACCTTC,CATSREGGNYGYTF
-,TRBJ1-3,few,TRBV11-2,TGTGCCAGCAGCTTAGCGGGTGCGCTTACTGGAAACACCATATATTTT,CASSLAGALTGNTIYF
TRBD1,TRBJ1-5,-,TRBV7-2,TGTGCCAGCAGCTTCGGGACAGGGGAACTAGGGCAGCCCCAGCATTTT,CASSFGTGELGQPQHF
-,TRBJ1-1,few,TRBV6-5,TGTGCCAGCAGTTTGGACTATGTCACTGAAGCTTTCTTT,CASSLDYVTEAFF
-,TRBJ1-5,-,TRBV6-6,TGTGCCAGCAGTTACTCGACAGGTCCCAATCAGCCCCAGCATTTT,CASSYSTGPNQPQHF
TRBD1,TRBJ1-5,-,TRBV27,TGTGCCAGCAGCCAGGGGACAGCGGGCAATCAGCCCCAGCATTTT,CASSQGTAGNQPQHF
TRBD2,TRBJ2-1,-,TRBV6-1,TGTGCCAGCACCAAACTAGCGGGGGCCCTCAATGAGCAGTTCTTC,CASTKLAGALNEQFF
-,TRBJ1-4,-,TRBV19,TGTGCCAGTACAGATTTCCATGCAGCTAATGAAAAACTGTTTTTT,CASTDFHAANEKLFF
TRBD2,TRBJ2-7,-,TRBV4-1,TGCGCCAGCAGCCTTCTAGCGGGAGAGGTCTACGAGCAGTACTTC,CASSLLAGEVYEQYF
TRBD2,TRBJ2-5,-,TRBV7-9,TGTGCCAGCAGCTTCCGGGAGGGGGAGCAGTACTTC,CASSFREGEQYF
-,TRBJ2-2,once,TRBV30,TGTGCCTGGAGCAAGCGATCGGACACCGGGGAGCTGTTTTTT,CAWSKRSDTGELFF
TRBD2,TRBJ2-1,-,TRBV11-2,TGTGCCAGCAGCCTATATCAGCGGGAGTTGAATGAGCAGTTCTTC,CASSLYQRELNEQFF
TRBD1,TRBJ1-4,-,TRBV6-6,TGTGCCAGCCTCACTAGAGGGGGCGGTGAAAAACTGTTTTTT,CASLTRGGGEKLFF